At least ten counts were recorded for the clone carrying this T cell receptor (beta chain). The antigen remains undetermined. 60 Vbeta and 13 Jbeta primers were used in PCR. Assay: immunoSEQ multiplex PCR; the TCRdb copy retains only in-frame clones and omits some. The data hold roughly 110,000 clones, with 70% to 80% observed a single time. V shed 5 bases and J 9 bases; nucleotides not matched to a gene: 6. The CDR3 is 14 residues long. Germline V lookup: CDR1 SEHNR, CDR2 FQNEAQ (reference sequence). This entry comes from a study of cytomegalovirus exposure and HLA in healthy donors. Study-level points and caveats: 164 TCR beta chains were listed as cytomegalovirus-associated. Accurate prediction of HLA-A and HLA-B alleles (for most subjects) was reportedly achieved from TCR beta sequences. The later analysis indicated that the majority of CMV-associated TCR beta chains appeared HLA-restricted.

The receptor was isolated from a female donor in good health and CMV-seronegative. The chain links TRBV7-9 to TRBJ1-6, with 8 nucleotides matching TRBD1. The material sequenced was PBMCs. CDR3: CASSDQGAVSPLHF. The CDR3 DNA follows: TGTGCCAGCAGCGACCAGGGGGCAGTTTCACCCCTCCACTTT. Full variable domain (outside the CDR3, taken from reference TRBV7-9 and TRBJ1-6): DTGVSQNPRHKITKRGQNVTFRCDPISEHNRLYWYRQTLGQGPEFLTYFQNEAQLEKSRLLSDRFSAERPKGSFSTLEIQRTEQGDSAMYLCASSDQGAVSPLHFGNGTRLTVT.